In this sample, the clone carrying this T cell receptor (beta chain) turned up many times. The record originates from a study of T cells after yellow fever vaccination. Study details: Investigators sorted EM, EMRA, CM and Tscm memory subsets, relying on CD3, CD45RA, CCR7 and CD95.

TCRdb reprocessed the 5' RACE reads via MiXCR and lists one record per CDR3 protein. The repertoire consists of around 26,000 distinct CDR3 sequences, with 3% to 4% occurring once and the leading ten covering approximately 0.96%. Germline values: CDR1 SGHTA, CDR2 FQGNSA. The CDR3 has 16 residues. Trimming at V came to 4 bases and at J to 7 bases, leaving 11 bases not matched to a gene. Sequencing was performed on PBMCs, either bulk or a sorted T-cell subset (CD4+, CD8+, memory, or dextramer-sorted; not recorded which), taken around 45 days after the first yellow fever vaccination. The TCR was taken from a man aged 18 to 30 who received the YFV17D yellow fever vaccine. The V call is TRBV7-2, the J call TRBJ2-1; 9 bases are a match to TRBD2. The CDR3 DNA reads TGTGCCAGCAGCTCCCCGGCGGGGGGGCGAGGGAATGAGCAGTTCTTC. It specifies CASSSPAGGRGNEQFF.